This entry lists 9 T cell receptor beta chains sequenced from one sample in a study of blood T cell repertoires in COVID-19. Method: immunoSEQ multiplex PCR; TCRdb's copy keeps in-frame clones and lacks some. The sample has about 170,000 clones; about 88% are singletons. The material sequenced was peripheral blood. These receptors were collected from a woman of 80 years or more with COVID-19, enrolled during active disease.

The J gene is TRBJ1-4, the V gene TRBV4-1; D uncertain. In germline, CDR1 is MGHRA, CDR2 YSYEKL. The CDR3 spans 13 residues. V lost 8 bases and J lost 3, with 10 bases in between. In DNA, the CDR3 is TGCGCCAGCCGACCGCGGGCTAATGAAAAACTGTTTTTT. Its translation is CASRPRANEKLFF.

The chain has TRBV6-6 and TRBJ1-3; 10 bases align to TRBD1. Per the germline V gene, CDR1 is MNHNY and CDR2 is SVGAGI (reference sequence). The V segment lost 5 bases and the J segment 2 bases; nucleotides outside the gene matches: 12. The CDR3 extends over 18 amino acids. In DNA form, the CDR3 reads TGTGCCAGCAGTCCGGGACAGGGGACGGTGTCCGCTGGAAACACCATATATTTT. Its protein product is CASSPGQGTVSAGNTIYF.

The chain employs TRBV18 and TRBJ2-1; D remains unclear. The CDR3 runs to 17 residues. Trimming pared 3 bases from V and 2 bases from J, leaving 17 bases between. CDR1 and CDR2 from the germline V gene are KGHSH and LQKENI. The chain's CDR3 is CASSPYDSDLPYNEQFF. The CDR3 nucleotides read TGTGCCAGCTCACCCTACGACTCAGACCTCCCCTACAATGAGCAGTTCTTC.

Comment on this clone: This sample includes further DNA sequences coding for the same CDR3. The chain has TRBV7-2 and TRBJ2-1, with TRBD2 matching 10 bases. CDR1 and CDR2 (germline): SGHTA, FQGNSA. This CDR3 comprises 15 residues. Trimming cost V 5 bases and J 4 bases; bases outside gene matches: 5. The CDR3 bases are TGTGCCAGCAGCGCCGGACTAGCGGTATACAATGAGCAGTTCTTC. This translates into CASSAGLAVYNEQFF.

The chain links TRBV3-1 (or the pseudogene TRBV3-2) to TRBJ2-7; a possible D gene is TRBD2 (5 bases). Trimming shortened V by 0 bases and J by 4 bases, and 13 bases separated the two germline ends. The CDR3 sequence is 15 residues long. Germline V gene sequence: CDR1 LGHDT, CDR2 YNNKEL (reference sequence). CDR3 amino acids: CASSQEPLRDYEQYF. The CDR3, as DNA: TGTGCCAGCAGCCAAGAACCCCTCCGGGATTACGAGCAGTACTTC.

The chain combines TRBV2 with TRBJ2-2, with 7 bases identical to TRBD1. CDR3 size: 15 residues. With V trimmed by 3 bases and J by 5 bases, 6 bases remained unmatched. Germline CDR1 reads SNHLY; CDR2 reads FYNNEI. This CDR3 reads CASSETWTGTGELFF. The CDR3 DNA follows: TGTGCCAGCAGTGAGACCTGGACAGGAACCGGGGAGCTGTTTTTT.

The chain links TRBV5-1 to TRBJ1-1; D possibly corresponds to TRBD1 (6 bases). The CDR3 has 15 amino acids. CDR1 SGHRS and CDR2 YFSETQ come from the germline V gene. V lost 4 bases and J lost 2, with 15 bases in between. Here the CDR3 reads CASSARDTLNTEAFF. CDR3 DNA sequence: TGCGCCAGCAGCGCCCGGGACACTTTAAACACTGAAGCTTTCTTT.

This chain uses TRBV9 with TRBJ2-7; perhaps TRBD2 as D (6 bases). With 0 bases removed from V and 0 bases from J, the gap between germline ends came to 7 bases. CDR1 is SGDLS and CDR2 is YYNGEE in the germline V gene. This CDR3 comprises 14 residues. CDR3 amino acids: CASSVGEDSYEQYF. The CDR3 nucleotides are TGTGCCAGCAGCGTAGGGGAGGACTCCTACGAGCAGTACTTC. The variable domain in full, with the rest retrieved from reference TRBV9 and TRBJ2-7, is DSGVTQTPKHLITATGQRVTLRCSPRSGDLSVYWYQQSLDQGLQFLIQYYNGEERAKGNILERFSAQQFPDLHSELNLSSLELGDSALYFCASSVGEDSYEQYFGPGTRLTVT.

The chain couples TRBV6-5 to TRBJ2-5; D not certain. This CDR3 spans 15 amino acids. Per the germline V gene, CDR1 is MNHEY and CDR2 is SVGAGI. The V gene lost 6 bases and the J gene lost 1 base, with 15 bases spanning the gap. The CDR3 sequence is CASRPSVVPQETQYF. The CDR3, as DNA: TGTGCCAGCAGGCCCTCGGTAGTCCCCCAAGAGACCCAGTACTTC.